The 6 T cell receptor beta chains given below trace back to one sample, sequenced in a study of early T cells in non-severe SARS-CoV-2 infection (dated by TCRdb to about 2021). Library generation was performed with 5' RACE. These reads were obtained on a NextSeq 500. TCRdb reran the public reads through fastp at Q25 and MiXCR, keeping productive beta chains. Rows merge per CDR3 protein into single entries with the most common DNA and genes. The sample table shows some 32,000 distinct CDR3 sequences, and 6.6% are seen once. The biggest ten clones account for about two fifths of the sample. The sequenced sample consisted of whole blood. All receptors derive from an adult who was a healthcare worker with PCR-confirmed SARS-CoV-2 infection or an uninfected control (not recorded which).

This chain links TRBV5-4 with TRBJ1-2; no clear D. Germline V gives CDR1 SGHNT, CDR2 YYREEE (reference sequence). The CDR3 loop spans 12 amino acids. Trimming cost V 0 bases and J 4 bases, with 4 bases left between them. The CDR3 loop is CASSLDAYGYTF. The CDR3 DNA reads TGTGCCAGCAGCTTGGATGCCTATGGCTACACCTTC.

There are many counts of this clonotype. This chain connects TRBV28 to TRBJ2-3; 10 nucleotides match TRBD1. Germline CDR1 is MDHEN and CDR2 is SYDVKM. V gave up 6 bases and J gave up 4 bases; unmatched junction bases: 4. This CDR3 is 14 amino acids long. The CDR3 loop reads CASSHGQGADTQYF. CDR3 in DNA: TGTGCCAGCAGCCACGGACAGGGGGCAGATACGCAGTATTTT.

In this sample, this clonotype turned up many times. CDR3 nucleotides: TGCAGTGCTAGACATTACACCGGGGAGCTGTTTTTT. Residues: CSARHYTGELFF. V is TRBV20-1 and J is TRBJ2-2; no firm D call. Germline lookup yields CDR1 DFQATT and CDR2 SNEGSKA (reference sequence). Trimming shortened V by 2 bases and J by 3 bases, and 4 bases separated the two germline ends. The CDR3 runs 12 residues.

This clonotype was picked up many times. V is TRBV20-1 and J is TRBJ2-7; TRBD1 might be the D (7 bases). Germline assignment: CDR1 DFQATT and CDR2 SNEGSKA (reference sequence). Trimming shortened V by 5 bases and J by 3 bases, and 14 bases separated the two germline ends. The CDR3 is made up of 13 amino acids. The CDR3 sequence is CSAAGQRLYEQYF. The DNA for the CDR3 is TGCAGTGCTGCGGGACAGAGACTCTACGAGCAGTACTTC.

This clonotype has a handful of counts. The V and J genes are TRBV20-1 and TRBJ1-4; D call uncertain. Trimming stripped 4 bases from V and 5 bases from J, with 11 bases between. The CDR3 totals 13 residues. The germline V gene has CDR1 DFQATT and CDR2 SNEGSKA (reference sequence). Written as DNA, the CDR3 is TGCAGTGCTAACTCCCGAGGAAATGAAAAACTGTTTTTT. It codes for CSANSRGNEKLFF.

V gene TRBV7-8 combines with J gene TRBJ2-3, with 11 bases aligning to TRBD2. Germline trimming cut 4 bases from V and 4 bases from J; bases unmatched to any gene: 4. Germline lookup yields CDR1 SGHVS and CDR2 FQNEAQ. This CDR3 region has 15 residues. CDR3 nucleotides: TGTGCCAGCAGCTGGGGACTAGCGGAGCCAGATACGCAGTATTTT. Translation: CASSWGLAEPDTQYF.